The 21 T cell receptor beta chains presented below share a single source sample, sequenced in a study of cytomegalovirus exposure and HLA in healthy donors. A multiplex PCR was run with 60 Vbeta primers and 13 Jbeta primers. The repertoire was sequenced with immunoSEQ multiplex PCR; TCRdb's copy has only in-frame clones and lacks some. This table holds some 200,000 clones, over 65% found once. The sequenced material came from PBMCs. The receptors stem from a man between 18 and 29 years old in good health and CMV-seronegative.

The chain couples TRBV6-1 to TRBJ1-2; D is perhaps TRBD1 (6 bases). The V and J ends lost 8 bases and 4 bases respectively, with 14 bases between them. CDR1 and CDR2 from the germline V gene are MNHNS and SASEGT. There are 13 residues in the CDR3. In DNA form, the CDR3 reads TGTGCCAGCGGGGGCACGGCGAGCTATGGCTACACCTTC. Translated: CASGGTASYGYTF.

V usage is TRBV18 and J usage is TRBJ1-1; D is possibly TRBD1 (6 bases). V shed 6 bases and J shed 3 bases, with 14 bases lying between them. CDR1 KGHSH and CDR2 LQKENI come from the germline V gene. The CDR3 covers 14 residues. In DNA form, the CDR3 reads TGTGCCAGCTCCTCGAAACGGACAGACACTGAAGCTTTCTTT. Encoded protein: CASSSKRTDTEAFF.

This chain uses TRBV29-1 with TRBJ2-1; possible D gene TRBD1, 5 bases. Germline V gene sequence: CDR1 SQVTM, CDR2 ANQGSEA. The CDR3 extends over 15 amino acids. Trimming left V 3 bases short and J 4 bases short, with 16 bases between. This CDR3 is CSVEGPDGIYNEQFF. The CDR3, as DNA: TGCAGCGTTGAGGGGCCTGATGGGATATACAATGAGCAGTTCTTC.

The chain has TRBV6-5 and TRBJ1-2; D perhaps matches TRBD1 (6 bases). Trimming took off 5 bases at V and 6 bases at J, with 16 bases between the two ends. The germline V gene encodes CDR1 MNHEY and CDR2 SVGAGI. This CDR3 comprises 14 residues. CDR3 sequence: CASSRSGEINGYTF. CDR3 nucleotide sequence: TGTGCCAGCAGTCGATCAGGGGAAATCAATGGCTACACCTTC.

This clone was detected a few times. The rearrangement links TRBV27 to TRBJ2-7, with a weak D call TRBD2 (5 bases). The CDR3 runs to 14 residues. Germline loops: CDR1 MNHEY, CDR2 SMNVEV (reference sequence). V was trimmed by 3 bases and J by 2 bases, leaving 11 bases between them. The CDR3 protein is CASSFKGLPYEQYF. The CDR3 DNA sequence: TGTGCCAGCAGTTTTAAAGGACTGCCCTACGAGCAGTACTTC.

V and J are TRBV9 and TRBJ2-2; the match to TRBD2 covers 11 bases. V lost 3 bases, J lost 5 bases, and 3 bases stayed unmatched. Germline V gives CDR1 SGDLS, CDR2 YYNGEE. The CDR3 is 15 residues long. CDR3 bases: TGTGCCAGCAGCGCCCGACTAGCGGGGACCGGGGAGCTGTTTTTT. This codes for CASSARLAGTGELFF. Full variable domain (remainder filled in from reference TRBV9 and TRBJ2-2): DSGVTQTPKHLITATGQRVTLRCSPRSGDLSVYWYQQSLDQGLQFLIQYYNGEERAKGNILERFSAQQFPDLHSELNLSSLELGDSALYFCASSARLAGTGELFFGEGSRLTVL.

On this clone: This specimen includes other DNA sequences encoding the same CDR3. The V gene is TRBV20-1, the J gene TRBJ2-7; D remains ambiguous. The length of the CDR3 is 11 residues. In germline, CDR1 is DFQATT, CDR2 SNEGSKA (reference sequence). Between the trimmed V and J ends, which lost 0 bases and 4 bases, there was a span of 4 bases. The chain's CDR3 is CSARDGYEQYF. The CDR3 nucleotides read TGCAGTGCTAGAGACGGGTACGAGCAGTACTTC.

The rearrangement joins TRBV7-8 to TRBJ2-5; 7 bases fit TRBD2. V shed 5 bases, J shed 13 bases, and the junction held 16 bases outside the gene matches. Germline CDR1 reads SGHVS; CDR2 reads FQNEAQ. The CDR3 loop spans 14 amino acids. The CDR3 protein is CASSARQIPSGVYF. DNA of the CDR3: TGTGCCAGCAGCGCGCGGCAGATCCCTAGCGGAGTGTACTTC.

The V and J genes are TRBV5-1 and TRBJ2-1; 7 bases are shared with TRBD1. V shed 7 bases and J 3 bases; nucleotides not matched to a gene: 4. The CDR3 runs 13 residues. Germline-derived CDR1 and CDR2 are SGHRS and YFSETQ. CDR3 amino acids: CASRRQGYNEQFF. Here the CDR3 DNA reads TGCGCCAGCCGGCGACAGGGCTACAATGAGCAGTTCTTC.

J is TRBJ2-7 and V is TRBV28; D might be TRBD2 (7 bases). Per germline, CDR1 MDHEN and CDR2 SYDVKM. V dropped 3 bases and J dropped 4 bases, with 25 bases sitting between them. The length of the CDR3 is 18 residues. CDR3 sequence reads: CASSLIRGANILLYEQYF. Here the CDR3 DNA reads TGTGCCAGCAGTTTGATTCGGGGGGCCAATATTTTATTATACGAGCAGTACTTC.

V usage is TRBV5-6 and J usage is TRBJ1-1; TRBD1 matches 7 bases. The CDR3 has 15 residues. The V segment lost 6 bases and the J segment 4 bases; nucleotides outside the gene matches: 12. Germline CDR1 is SGHDT and CDR2 is YYEEEE. The chain's CDR3 is CASIPATGPGTEAFF. The CDR3 nucleotides are TGTGCCAGCATCCCCGCGACAGGGCCGGGCACTGAAGCTTTCTTT.

This chain joins TRBV29-1 and TRBJ1-1; 7 bases are shared with TRBD1. Trimming at V came to 8 bases and at J to 7 bases, leaving 7 bases not matched to a gene. The V gene's germline CDR1 is SQVTM and CDR2 ANQGSEA. This CDR3 is 11 amino acids long. CDR3 DNA sequence: TGCAGCATAGGACAGGCCGTTGAAGCTTTCTTT. Amino acid sequence: CSIGQAVEAFF.

The chain employs TRBV7-3 and TRBJ1-2; D unresolved. This CDR3 region has 13 residues. V shed 5 bases and J shed 2 bases, with 9 bases lying between them. Germline V gene sequence: CDR1 SGHTA, CDR2 FQGTGA. CDR3 protein: CASSASGNYGYTF. CDR3 DNA sequence: TGTGCCAGCAGCGCTAGTGGGAACTATGGCTACACCTTC.

The rearrangement uses TRBV7-6 and TRBJ1-1; D perhaps matches TRBD1 (5 bases). This CDR3 contains 16 residues. Germline V gene lookup returns CDR1 SGHVS and CDR2 FNYEAQ. V shed 4 bases and J shed 3 bases, with 18 bases lying between them. CDR3 sequence: CASSSYVVGEDTEAFF. CDR3 coding DNA: TGTGCCAGCAGCTCGTATGTAGTGGGGGAGGACACTGAAGCTTTCTTT.

V and J are TRBV4-1 and TRBJ2-3, with D possibly matching TRBD2 (7 bases). The CDR3 extends over 15 amino acids. Trimming shortened V by 5 bases and J by 1 base, and 13 bases separated the two germline ends. Germline V gene sequence: CDR1 MGHRA, CDR2 YSYEKL. This chain's CDR3 is CASSEGGRGTDTQYF. Here the CDR3 DNA reads TGCGCCAGCAGCGAGGGGGGGAGAGGCACAGATACGCAGTATTTT.

This clone occurred a few times. The J gene is TRBJ2-7, the V gene TRBV5-1, with 10 bases matching TRBD1. The CDR3 is 16 residues long. The junction had 8 bases not matched to a gene; V was cut back by 1 base and J by 4 bases. Germline lookup yields CDR1 SGHRS and CDR2 YFSETQ. As DNA, the CDR3 is TGCGCCAGCAGCTTGTTAGAGGGACAGGGGAGGTACGAGCAGTACTTC. Translated: CASSLLEGQGRYEQYF.

This sequence joins TRBV7-9 and TRBJ2-7, with D maybe TRBD1 (6 bases). V was clipped by 5 bases and J by 2 bases, with 16 bases between them. From germline, CDR1 is SEHNR and CDR2 FQNEAQ (reference sequence). The CDR3 runs to 15 residues. CDR3 region: CASSPKDSHPYEQYF. The CDR3 bases are TGTGCCAGCAGCCCTAAGGACAGTCACCCCTACGAGCAGTACTTC.

This sequence joins TRBV28 and TRBJ1-1, with no clear D. This CDR3 is 16 amino acids long. Trimming stripped 3 bases from V and 2 bases from J, with 16 bases between. Germline V lookup: CDR1 MDHEN, CDR2 SYDVKM. As DNA, the CDR3 is TGTGCCAGCAGTTTGGTCTCAGGAGGAGTAAACACTGAAGCTTTCTTT. The encoded protein is CASSLVSGGVNTEAFF.

The chain uses TRBV19 and TRBJ2-7; 11 positions match TRBD2. This CDR3 region has 15 residues. V gave up 5 bases and J gave up 2 bases; unmatched junction bases: 5. Germline values: CDR1 LNHDA, CDR2 SQIVND (reference sequence). This CDR3 reads CASSLGTSGTYEQYF. The CDR3 nucleotides read TGTGCCAGTAGTCTCGGGACTAGCGGAACCTACGAGCAGTACTTC.

The gene calls are TRBV5-1 and TRBJ2-5; tentative D call: TRBD2 (6 bases). The CDR3 runs 13 residues. Germline CDR1 is SGHRS and CDR2 is YFSETQ. V lost 4 bases to trimming and J lost 5 bases, with 12 bases between them. CDR3 bases: TGCGCCAGCAGCGGGGTGGAGGGGGAGACCCAGTACTTC. It codes for CASSGVEGETQYF.

The chain couples TRBV13 to TRBJ2-5; tentative D call: TRBD2 (5 bases). With the DNA end fitting TRBJ2-7 better, the J assignment may be wrong. The CDR3 runs 15 residues. The germline CDR1 and CDR2 sequences are PRHDT and FYEKMQ (reference sequence). The DNA for the CDR3 is TGTGCCAGCAGCTCCCGCGGGCAGCTCTCCTACGAGCAGTACTTC. The encoded protein is CASSSRGQLSYEQYF.